This T cell receptor (beta chain) was sequenced for a study of blood T cell repertoires in COVID-19. In the study overall: COVID-19 samples, acute and convalescent, were from the United States, Italy and Spain.

Sequencing was performed with immunoSEQ multiplex PCR; in TCRdb, only in-frame clones are kept and a portion is missing. The table shows tens of thousands of clones, with about 90% occurring only once. CDR1 and CDR2 from the germline V gene are SNHLY and FYNNEI. The CDR3 has 13 amino acids. Trimming removed 5 bases at V and 5 bases at J, with 13 bases between. This sequence originates from a man between 60 and 75 years old with acute or convalescent COVID-19. V usage is TRBV2 and J usage is TRBJ2-7; tentatively, D is TRBD1 (6 bases). The source material was peripheral blood. The CDR3 loop is CASSQGISNEQYF. Here the CDR3 DNA reads TGTGCCAGCAGTCAGGGGATCTCGAACGAGCAGTACTTC.